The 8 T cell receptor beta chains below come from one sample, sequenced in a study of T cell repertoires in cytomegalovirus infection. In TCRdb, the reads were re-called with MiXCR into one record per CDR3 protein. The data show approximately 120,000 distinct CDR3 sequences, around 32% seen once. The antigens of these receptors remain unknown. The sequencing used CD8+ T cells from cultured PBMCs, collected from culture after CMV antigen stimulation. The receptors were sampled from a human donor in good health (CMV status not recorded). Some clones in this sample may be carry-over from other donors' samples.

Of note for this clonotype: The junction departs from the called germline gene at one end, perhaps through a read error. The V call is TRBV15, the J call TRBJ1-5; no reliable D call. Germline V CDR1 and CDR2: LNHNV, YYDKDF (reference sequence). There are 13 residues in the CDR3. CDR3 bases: TGTGCCACCAGCAGAGATGGGTCGGGCTTCTCGGATTTT. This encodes CATSRDGSGFSDF.

In DNA form, the CDR3 reads TGTGCCAGCAGGGCCCGGTCGGGGTTGGGCACTGAAGCTTTCTTT. As protein: CASRARSGLGTEAFF. This chain uses TRBV2 with TRBJ1-1; D unresolved. Trimming removed 6 bases from V and 4 bases from J, with 18 bases in between. The CDR3 covers 15 residues. The germline gives CDR1 SNHLY, CDR2 FYNNEI.

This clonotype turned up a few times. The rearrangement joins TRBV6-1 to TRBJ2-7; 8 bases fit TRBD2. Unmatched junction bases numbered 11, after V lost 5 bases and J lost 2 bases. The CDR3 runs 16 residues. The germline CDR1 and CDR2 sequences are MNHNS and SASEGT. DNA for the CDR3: TGTGCCAGCAGTTACAGTAGCACTAGCGGAACCTACGAGCAGTACTTC. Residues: CASSYSSTSGTYEQYF.

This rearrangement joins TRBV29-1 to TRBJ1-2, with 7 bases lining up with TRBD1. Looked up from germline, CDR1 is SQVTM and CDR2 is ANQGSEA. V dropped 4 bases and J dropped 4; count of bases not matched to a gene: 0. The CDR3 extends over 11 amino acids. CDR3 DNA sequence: TGCAGCGTTGCAGGGGGCTATGGCTACACCTTC. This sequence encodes CSVAGGYGYTF.

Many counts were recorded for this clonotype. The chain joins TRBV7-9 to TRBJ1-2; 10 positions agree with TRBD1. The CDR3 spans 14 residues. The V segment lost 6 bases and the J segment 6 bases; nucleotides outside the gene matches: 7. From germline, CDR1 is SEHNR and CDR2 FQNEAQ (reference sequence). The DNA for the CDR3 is TGTGCCAGCAGACAAGGGACAGGGGCCCATGGCTACACCTTC. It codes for CASRQGTGAHGYTF.

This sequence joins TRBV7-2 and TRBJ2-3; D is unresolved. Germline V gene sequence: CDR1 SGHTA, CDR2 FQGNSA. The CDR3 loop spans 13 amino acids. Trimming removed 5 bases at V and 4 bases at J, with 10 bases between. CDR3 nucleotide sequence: TGTGCCAGCAGCCCTGGATCCTCAGATACGCAGTATTTT. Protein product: CASSPGSSDTQYF. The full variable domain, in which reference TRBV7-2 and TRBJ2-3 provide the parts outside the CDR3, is GAGVSQSPSNKVTEKGKDVELRCDPISGHTALYWYRQSLGQGLEFLIYFQGNSAPDKSGLPSDRFSAERTGGSVSTLTIQRTQQEDSAVYLCASSPGSSDTQYFGPGTRLTVL.

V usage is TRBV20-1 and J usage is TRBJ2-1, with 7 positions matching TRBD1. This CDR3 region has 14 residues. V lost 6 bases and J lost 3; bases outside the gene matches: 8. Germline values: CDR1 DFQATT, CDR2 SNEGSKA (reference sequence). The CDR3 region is CSAYAGGIYNEQFF. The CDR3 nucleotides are TGCAGTGCCTATGCAGGGGGAATCTACAATGAGCAGTTCTTC.

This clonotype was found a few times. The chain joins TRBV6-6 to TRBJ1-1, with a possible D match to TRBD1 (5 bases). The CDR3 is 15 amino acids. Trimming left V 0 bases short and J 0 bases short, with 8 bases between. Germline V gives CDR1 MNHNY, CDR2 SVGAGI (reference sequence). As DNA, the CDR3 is TGTGCCAGCAGTTACTCCCTGGACATGAACACTGAAGCTTTCTTT. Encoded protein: CASSYSLDMNTEAFF.